These 19 T cell receptor beta chains were sequenced from one sample in a study of B cell selection in AIRE deficiency. The regulatory T cell sort gate was CD4+CD25hiCD127low/negative. Clones were sequenced by immunoSEQ multiplex PCR, and TCRdb holds only the in-frame ones, with some missing. The repertoire consists of some 25,000 clones, with approximately 90% occurring once and the leading ten covering 1% to 1.4%. Material: CD4+CD25+ Tregs sorted from PBMCs. The origin of the receptors is a human donor in good health.

The chain links TRBV2 to TRBJ2-7, with 9 bases aligning to TRBD1. With 5 bases clipped from V and 6 bases from J, the junction kept 11 bases outside the gene matches. This CDR3 spans 15 amino acids. CDR1 is SNHLY and CDR2 is FYNNEI in the germline V gene. CDR3 sequence (DNA): TGTGCCAGCAGTACCACCGGGACAGGGAAAATCGAGCAGTACTTC. This gives the protein CASSTTGTGKIEQYF. Full variable domain (outside the CDR3, taken from reference TRBV2 and TRBJ2-7): EPEVTQTPSHQVTQMGQEVILRCVPISNHLYFYWYRQILGQKVEFLVSFYNNEISEKSEIFDDQFSVERPDGSNFTLKIRSTKLEDSAMYFCASSTTGTGKIEQYFGPGTRLTVT.

The chain combines TRBV10-3 with TRBJ2-2; D remains unclear. CDR1 is ENHRY, CDR2 SYGVKD, per germline. The V gene lost 6 bases and the J gene lost 5 bases, with 13 bases spanning the gap. This CDR3 contains 14 residues. CDR3 bases: TGTGCCATCAGCTTTCAACCTCCGACCGGGGAGCTGTTTTTT. Translation gives CAISFQPPTGELFF.

This clone appeared a few times. The chain uses TRBV14 and TRBJ2-5; 10 positions match TRBD2. Trimming removed 4 bases from V and 4 bases from J; junction bases left unmatched: 9. Germline CDR1 and CDR2: SGHDN and FVKESK. The CDR3 extends over 16 amino acids. CDR3 amino acids: CASSRLLVAGGETQYF. CDR3 DNA: TGTGCCAGCAGCCGTCTACTAGTAGCGGGGGGAGAGACCCAGTACTTC. The full variable domain, rest sourced from reference TRBV14 and TRBJ2-5, is EAGVTQFPSHSVIEKGQTVTLRCDPISGHDNLYWYRRVMGKEIKFLLHFVKESKQDESGMPNNRFLAERTGGTYSTLKVQPAELEDSGVYFCASSRLLVAGGETQYFGPGTRLLVL.

This rearrangement joins TRBV18 to TRBJ1-1; D unresolved. Germline assignment: CDR1 KGHSH and CDR2 LQKENI. V lost 2 bases, J lost 2 bases, and 12 bases lay in between. The CDR3 totals 15 residues. CDR3: CASSPGKGLNTEAFF. CDR3 nucleotides: TGTGCCAGCTCACCAGGGAAGGGTCTAAACACTGAAGCTTTCTTT.

This chain uses TRBV6-5 with TRBJ1-5, with TRBD1 identical over 9 bases. The CDR3 totals 15 residues. Per germline, CDR1 MNHEY and CDR2 SVGAGI. J gave up 4 bases and V 0 bases, and 1 base lay outside the gene matches. This chain's CDR3 is CASSYSGTGNQPQHF. The CDR3 nucleotides are TGTGCCAGCAGTTACTCCGGGACAGGGAATCAGCCCCAGCATTTT.

The rearrangement uses TRBV5-1 and TRBJ2-4; maybe TRBD2 (5 bases). The CDR3 totals 13 residues. Trimming removed 7 bases at V and 1 base at J, with 9 bases between. The germline gives CDR1 SGHRS, CDR2 YFSETQ. DNA of the CDR3: TGCGCCAGCTCCGAGGGCGCCAAAAACATTCAGTACTTC. Its protein product is CASSEGAKNIQYF.

This chain joins TRBV2 and TRBJ2-7; D may be TRBD1 (6 bases). Per germline, CDR1 SNHLY and CDR2 FYNNEI. This CDR3 contains 13 residues. Trimming took off 6 bases at V and 2 bases at J, with 11 bases between the two ends. The CDR3 reads CASSMDSTYEQYF. CDR3 nucleotides: TGTGCCAGCAGCATGGACAGTACCTACGAGCAGTACTTC.

The chain has TRBV9 and TRBJ2-5, with D tentatively TRBD1 (5 bases). The V and J ends lost 5 bases and 5 bases respectively, with 13 bases between them. There are 13 residues in the CDR3. The germline gives CDR1 SGDLS, CDR2 YYNGEE. CDR3 bases: TGTGCCAGCAGTGAAGGGGTTTGGGAGACCCAGTACTTC. This codes for CASSEGVWETQYF.

This sequence joins TRBV27 and TRBJ1-4, with TRBD1 matching over 7 bases. Unmatched junction bases numbered 4, after V lost 5 bases and J lost 4 bases. CDR1 is MNHEY, CDR2 SMNVEV, per germline (reference sequence). The CDR3 sequence is 14 residues long. The CDR3 is CASSRQGFNEKLFF. CDR3 bases: TGTGCCAGCAGTCGACAGGGCTTTAATGAAAAACTGTTTTTT.

By sample fraction, this clone is medium-sized. The V and J genes are TRBV19 and TRBJ2-7, with a weak D call TRBD2 (5 bases). Germline assignment: CDR1 LNHDA and CDR2 SQIVND (reference sequence). The CDR3 runs to 15 residues. Trimming removed 2 bases from V and 5 bases from J, with 16 bases in between. The CDR3 DNA sequence: TGTGCCAGTAGTATAAAGGGAGCCGCCGCCCACGAGCAGTACTTC. Its protein product is CASSIKGAAAHEQYF.

The chain has TRBV18 and TRBJ2-2, with 10 bases fitting TRBD1. Germline V CDR1 and CDR2: KGHSH, LQKENI. Trimming took 4 bases from V and 5 from J; bases not matched to a gene: 7. This CDR3 contains 16 residues. CDR3 DNA sequence: TGTGCCAGCTCACTTAAAGAGGACAGGGGGACCGGGGAGCTGTTTTTT. Translated: CASSLKEDRGTGELFF.

V is TRBV5-1 and J is TRBJ2-2; no reliable D call. V was cut by 0 bases and J by 4 bases, with 10 bases left in between. Germline CDR1 SGHRS, CDR2 YFSETQ. This CDR3 contains 15 residues. CDR3 coding DNA: TGCGCCAGCAGCTTGGTCGGGTCCCTCACCGGGGAGCTGTTTTTT. Translated: CASSLVGSLTGELFF.

This clone showed up just a few times. This chain connects TRBV28 to TRBJ1-5, with a possible D match to TRBD1 (5 bases). The CDR3 totals 15 residues. Germline values: CDR1 MDHEN, CDR2 SYDVKM. V dropped 4 bases and J dropped 0 bases, with 10 bases sitting between them. CDR3 protein: CASSSDSYSNQPQHF. DNA of the CDR3: TGTGCCAGCAGTTCCGACAGCTATAGCAATCAGCCCCAGCATTTT.

This chain links TRBV2 with TRBJ2-1; D gene unclear. V lost 7 bases and J 3 bases, leaving 13 bases between the germline ends. The length of the CDR3 is 14 residues. Germline V gene sequence: CDR1 SNHLY, CDR2 FYNNEI. CDR3 in amino acids: CASKERPYYNEQFF. The DNA for the CDR3 is TGTGCCAGCAAGGAAAGGCCTTACTACAATGAGCAGTTCTTC.

This chain uses TRBV6-5 with TRBJ2-7; perhaps TRBD1 as D (5 bases). The CDR3 consists of 14 residues. The V gene's germline CDR1 is MNHEY and CDR2 SVGAGI. V was shortened by 7 bases and J by 7 bases, with 20 bases between the two germline ends. The CDR3 protein is CASKFGAPRKEQYF. The CDR3 nucleotides are TGTGCCAGCAAGTTTGGGGCACCGCGGAAAGAGCAGTACTTC.

This chain joins TRBV18 and TRBJ1-2, with D possibly being TRBD1 (5 bases). V was trimmed by 3 bases and J by 3 bases, leaving 11 bases between them. The V gene's germline CDR1 is KGHSH and CDR2 LQKENI. This CDR3 contains 14 residues. The CDR3 nucleotides read TGTGCCAGCTCACCGGGGGGGATGGACTATGGCTACACCTTC. Its translation: CASSPGGMDYGYTF.

V and J are TRBV7-2 and TRBJ2-7, with 8 bases matching TRBD2. The junction had 6 bases not matched to a gene; V was cut back by 5 bases and J by 3 bases. The CDR3 has 14 amino acids. Per the germline V gene, CDR1 is SGHTA and CDR2 is FQGNSA. This CDR3 is CASSQYAGGYEQYF. The CDR3 nucleotides are TGTGCCAGCAGCCAGTACGCGGGGGGCTACGAGCAGTACTTC. The complete variable domain, with remaining parts taken from reference TRBV7-2 and TRBJ2-7, reads GAGVSQSPSNKVTEKGKDVELRCDPISGHTALYWYRQSLGQGLEFLIYFQGNSAPDKSGLPSDRFSAERTGGSVSTLTIQRTQQEDSAVYLCASSQYAGGYEQYFGPGTRLTVT.

V and J are TRBV5-4 and TRBJ2-3; no definite D call. Trimming took 5 bases from V and 2 from J, leaving 9 bases between them. Germline V gives CDR1 SGHNT, CDR2 YYREEE (reference sequence). The CDR3 has 13 residues. The CDR3 sequence: CASRIRNTDTQYF. As DNA, the CDR3 is TGTGCCAGCAGAATTCGCAACACAGATACGCAGTATTTT. The variable domain in full, completed from reference TRBV5-4 and TRBJ2-3, reads ETGVTQSPTHLIKTRGQQVTLRCSSQSGHNTVSWYQQALGQGPQFIFQYYREEENGRGNFPPRFSGLQFPNYSSELNVNALELDDSALYLCASRIRNTDTQYFGPGTRLTVL.

The rearrangement links TRBV6-6 to TRBJ1-5; 8 bases are a match to TRBD1. Germline CDR1 reads MNHNY; CDR2 reads SVGAGI (reference sequence). This CDR3 is 14 amino acids long. The V and J ends lost 7 bases and 10 bases, in that order; junction bases with no gene match: 12. CDR3 region: CASTEDRVISPQHF. CDR3 in DNA: TGTGCCAGCACCGAGGACAGGGTAATAAGTCCCCAGCATTTT.